Presented here are 16 T cell receptor beta chains from one specimen sequenced in a study of early stage breast cancer tumors (dated by TCRdb to the late 2010s). The method was the immunoSEQ multiplex PCR assay. TCRdb took this table from immuneACCESS and kept in-frame rearrangements with V and J called. Such tables lack part of the clones; where checked against another copy, unresolved V genes explain under half of the gap, and the rest is unexplained. For this sample there are about 51,000 clones; around four fifths appear just once. The ten largest clones add up to 3% to 4% of the sample. The sample comprised blood. These receptors were taken from a middle-aged person with breast cancer.

The chain recombines TRBV30 with TRBJ1-1, with 11 bases lining up with TRBD1. Germline trimming cut 2 bases from V and 5 bases from J; bases unmatched to any gene: 4. CDR3 length: 14 residues. Germline assignment: CDR1 GTSNPN and CDR2 SVGIG (reference sequence). CDR3 residues: CAWSTGTGGTEAFF. CDR3 in DNA: TGTGCCTGGAGTACCGGGACAGGGGGGACTGAAGCTTTCTTT.

This clone was found a few times. V gene TRBV4-2 combines with J gene TRBJ2-5; 9 bases map to TRBD2. V shed 0 bases and J 5 bases; nucleotides not matched to a gene: 7. Germline V gene lookup returns CDR1 LGHNA and CDR2 YNFKEQ. The CDR3 length is 16 residues. The CDR3 sequence is CASSQDGAGGPETQYF. DNA for the CDR3: TGTGCCAGCAGCCAAGACGGGGCGGGAGGGCCCGAGACCCAGTACTTC.

CDR3 amino acids: CASSLGSGGTGELFF. As DNA, the CDR3 is TGTGCCAGCAGCTTGGGGTCGGGAGGTACCGGGGAGCTGTTTTTT. V gene TRBV5-4 combines with J gene TRBJ2-2; 7 positions match TRBD2. Germline CDR1 SGHNT, CDR2 YYREEE (reference sequence). The CDR3 spans 15 residues. Trimming removed 0 bases from V and 5 bases from J; junction bases left unmatched: 4.

J is TRBJ1-2 and V is TRBV2, with a weak D call TRBD1 (6 bases). Trimming took 5 bases from V and 3 from J, leaving 19 bases between them. Germline CDR1 reads SNHLY; CDR2 reads FYNNEI. The CDR3 covers 16 residues. The CDR3 is CASSSSRGRLDYGYTF. In DNA form, the CDR3 reads TGTGCCAGCAGTTCCTCCAGGGGCAGGTTGGACTATGGCTACACCTTC.

V gene TRBV6-1 combines with J gene TRBJ2-7; the match to TRBD1 covers 8 bases. Germline values: CDR1 MNHNS, CDR2 SASEGT. This CDR3 contains 15 residues. V was clipped by 4 bases and J by 0 bases; unmatched bases: 5. Here the CDR3 DNA reads TGTGCCAGCAGTGTCAGGGGGCTAAGCTCCTACGAGCAGTACTTC. Protein sequence: CASSVRGLSSYEQYF.

This clone appeared a few times. The J gene is TRBJ1-1, the V gene TRBV11-2, with D perhaps matching TRBD1 (6 bases). The CDR3 runs to 13 residues. Germline V gene lookup returns CDR1 SGHAT and CDR2 FQNNGV. The germline V and J ends were trimmed by 7 bases and 4 bases, with 13 bases remaining between them. The CDR3 DNA sequence: TGTGCCAGCAAATTCGGGGGGCTCACTGAAGCTTTCTTT. Residues: CASKFGGLTEAFF.

The V gene is TRBV2, the J gene TRBJ2-5; 13 bases fit TRBD2. This CDR3 region has 16 residues. Losses at the gene ends were 6 bases for V and 3 bases for J; bases not matched to a gene: 7. Germline V lookup: CDR1 SNHLY, CDR2 FYNNEI. The CDR3 DNA is TGTGCCAGCAGCGGCGGGACTAGCGGGATTAAAGAGACCCAGTACTTC. Amino acids: CASSGGTSGIKETQYF.

J is TRBJ2-1 and V is TRBV5-6, with 7 bases identical to TRBD2. Germline CDR1 SGHDT, CDR2 YYEEEE. The V gene end was trimmed by 3 bases and the J gene end by 9 bases; junction bases not matched to a gene: 12. The CDR3 runs 15 residues. The CDR3, as DNA: TGTGCCAGCAGCTCATCTAGCGGAGGCGGCGGTGAGCAGTTCTTC. It encodes CASSSSSGGGGEQFF.

There are a few counts of this clone. The chain uses TRBV7-8 and TRBJ1-5; D unclear. Germline CDR1 and CDR2: SGHVS and FQNEAQ. V lost 0 bases, J lost 0 bases, and 6 bases lay in between. This CDR3 region has 15 residues. For the CDR3, the DNA is TGTGCCAGCAGCTTAGCAGGGAATAGCAATCAGCCCCAGCATTTT. This codes for CASSLAGNSNQPQHF.

This clone showed up just once. V gene TRBV18 combines with J gene TRBJ2-1, with 8 bases fitting TRBD1. The CDR3 spans 16 residues. Germline V gene data show CDR1 as KGHSH and CDR2 as LQKENI. After removal of 0 bases from V and 5 bases from J, the junction contained 6 bases not matched to a gene. The chain's CDR3 is CASSPPRRGLDNEQFF. Here the CDR3 DNA reads TGTGCCAGCTCACCACCGCGCAGGGGGCTTGACAATGAGCAGTTCTTC.

The gene calls are TRBV29-1 and TRBJ2-1; D not certain. Trimming shortened V by 0 bases and J by 0 bases, and 9 bases separated the two germline ends. The CDR3 has 15 amino acids. From germline, CDR1 is SQVTM and CDR2 ANQGSEA. The CDR3 coding sequence is TGCAGCGTTGAAGATCGGATCCGCTCCTACAATGAGCAGTTCTTC. It codes for CSVEDRIRSYNEQFF.

The gene calls are TRBV6-1 and TRBJ2-2; TRBD1 is a possible D gene (5 bases). Deletions cut 8 bases from V and 3 bases from J, with 13 bases between. The CDR3 has 14 residues. Germline V gene data show CDR1 as MNHNS and CDR2 as SASEGT. The CDR3 here is CASATLGDTGELFF. The CDR3 DNA is TGTGCCAGCGCAACCCTAGGGGACACCGGGGAGCTGTTTTTT.

This clone has only a few counts. V is TRBV10-1 and J is TRBJ2-2, with 7 bases aligning to TRBD1. Germline V gene sequence: CDR1 WNHNN, CDR2 SYGVQD (reference sequence). Unmatched junction bases numbered 4, after V lost 2 bases and J lost 4 bases. The CDR3 spans 15 residues. CDR3 region: CASSETGDGTGELFF. The CDR3, as DNA: TGCGCCAGCAGTGAGACAGGGGATGGCACCGGGGAGCTGTTTTTT.

The chain uses TRBV6-1 and TRBJ2-5; TRBD2 matches 8 bases. The CDR3 sequence is 14 residues long. With 5 bases clipped from V and 4 bases from J, the junction kept 6 bases outside the gene matches. CDR1 and CDR2 (germline): MNHNS, SASEGT. Written as DNA, the CDR3 is TGTGCCAGCAGTACCGGGACTAGGATAGAGACCCAGTACTTC. Translation gives CASSTGTRIETQYF.

This sequence joins TRBV6-1 and TRBJ1-1; weak D call: TRBD1 (5 bases). This CDR3 has 15 amino acids. With 0 bases removed from V and 4 bases from J, the gap between germline ends came to 12 bases. CDR1 is MNHNS, CDR2 SASEGT, per germline. CDR3 in amino acids: CASSEAPSGGTEAFF. DNA of the CDR3: TGTGCCAGCAGTGAAGCCCCGTCGGGGGGCACTGAAGCTTTCTTT.

The V call is TRBV21-1, the J call TRBJ2-5; TRBD1 is taken as the D call from the table, unchecked against the DNA. TRBV21-1 is recorded as a pseudogene. The CDR3 contains 17 residues. The CDR3, as DNA: TGTGCCAGCAGCCCGATACAGGGAGCCCCGAGGTATGAGACCCAGTACTTC. Its translation: CASSPIQGAPRYETQYF.